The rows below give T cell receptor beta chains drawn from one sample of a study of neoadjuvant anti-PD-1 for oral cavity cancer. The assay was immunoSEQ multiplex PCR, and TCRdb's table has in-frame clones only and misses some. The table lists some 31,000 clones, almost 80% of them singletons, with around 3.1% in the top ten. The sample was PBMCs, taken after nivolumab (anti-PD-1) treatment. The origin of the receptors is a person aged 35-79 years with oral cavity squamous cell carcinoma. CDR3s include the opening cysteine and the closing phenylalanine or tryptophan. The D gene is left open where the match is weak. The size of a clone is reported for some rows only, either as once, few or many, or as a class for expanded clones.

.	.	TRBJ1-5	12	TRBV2	CASSGISDPQHF	TGTGCCAGCAGTGGGATCTCGGACCCCCAGCATTTT
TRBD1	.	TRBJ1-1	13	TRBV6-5	CASRRGASTEAFF	TGTGCCAGCCGCAGGGGGGCGAGCACTGAAGCTTTCTTT
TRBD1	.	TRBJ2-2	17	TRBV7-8	CASSFSPGQEDTGELFF	TGTGCCAGCAGCTTCTCACCGGGACAGGAGGACACCGGGGAGCTGTTTTTT
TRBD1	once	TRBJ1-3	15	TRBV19	CASSHAGGFGNTIYF	TGTGCCAGTAGCCACGCAGGGGGCTTTGGAAACACCATATATTTT
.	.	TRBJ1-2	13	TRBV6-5	CASGGQANYGYTF	TGTGCCAGCGGCGGGCAAGCTAACTATGGCTACACCTTC
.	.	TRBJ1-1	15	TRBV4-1	CASSQDLAPNTEAFF	TGCGCCAGCAGCCAAGATCTCGCCCCGAACACTGAAGCTTTCTTT
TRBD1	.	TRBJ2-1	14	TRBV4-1	CASSQGQTRNEQFF	TGCGCCAGCAGCCAGGGACAGACACGCAATGAGCAGTTCTTC
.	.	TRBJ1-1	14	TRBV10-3	CATNPYEGGTEAFF	TGTGCCACCAACCCTTACGAGGGTGGCACTGAAGCTTTCTTT
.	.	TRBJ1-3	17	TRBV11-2	CASSLGTGPSSGNTIYF	TGTGCCAGCAGCTTAGGTACAGGGCCAAGCTCTGGAAACACCATATATTTT
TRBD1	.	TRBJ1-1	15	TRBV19	CASSDRDRMNTEAFF	TGTGCCAGTAGTGACCGGGACAGGATGAACACTGAAGCTTTCTTT
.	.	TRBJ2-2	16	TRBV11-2	CASSFTGRFVAGELFF	TGTGCCAGCAGCTTTACAGGGAGGTTCGTCGCCGGGGAGCTGTTTTTT
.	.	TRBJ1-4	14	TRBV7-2	CASSLGLPNEKLFF	TGTGCCAGCAGCTTAGGGTTGCCTAATGAAAAACTGTTTTTT
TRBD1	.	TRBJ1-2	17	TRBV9	CASSVGDRGFANYGYTF	TGTGCCAGCAGCGTAGGGGACAGGGGGTTCGCTAACTATGGCTACACCTTC
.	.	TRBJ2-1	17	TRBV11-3	CASSLGQGGRDYNEQFF	TGTGCCAGCAGCTTAGGTCAGGGGGGTCGTGACTACAATGAGCAGTTCTTC
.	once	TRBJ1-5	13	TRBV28	CASSRDKSGTVDF	TGTGCCAGCAGCCGAGACAAATCCGGGACGGTGGATTTT
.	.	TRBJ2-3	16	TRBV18	CASSPTLTLSTDTQYF	TGTGCCAGCTCACCGACCCTGACCCTGAGCACAGATACGCAGTATTTT
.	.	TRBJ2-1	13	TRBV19	CASSRGPYNEQFF	TGTGCCAGTAGTAGGGGGCCGTACAATGAGCAGTTCTTC
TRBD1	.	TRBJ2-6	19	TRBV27	CASSLSGTGGQTGANVLTF	TGTGCCAGCAGTTTATCCGGGACAGGGGGCCAGACTGGGGCCAACGTCCTGACTTTC
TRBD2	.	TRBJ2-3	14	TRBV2	CASSVAGATDTQYF	TGTGCCAGCAGTGTAGCGGGGGCGACAGATACGCAGTATTTT
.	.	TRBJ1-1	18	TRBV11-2	CASSLFSQIRGVNTEAFF	TGTGCCAGCAGCTTATTCTCCCAAATCCGGGGTGTGAACACTGAAGCTTTCTTT
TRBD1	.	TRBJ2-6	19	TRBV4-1	CASSQSTTGWVSGANVLTF	TGCGCCAGCAGCCAGTCGACGACAGGGTGGGTTTCTGGGGCCAACGTCCTGACTTTC
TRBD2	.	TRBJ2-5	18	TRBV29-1	CSVEDLRRLAGDQETQYF	TGCAGCGTTGAAGATCTTCGGCGACTAGCGGGGGATCAAGAGACCCAGTACTTC
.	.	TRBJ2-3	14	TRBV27	CASSREKRTDTQYF	TGTGCCAGCAGTAGAGAAAAACGCACAGATACGCAGTATTTT
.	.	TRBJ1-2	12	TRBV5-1	CASSRTADGYTF	TGCGCCAGCAGCAGGACAGCTGATGGCTACACCTTC
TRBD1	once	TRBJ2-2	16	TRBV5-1	CASSLALGTGGGELFF	TGCGCCAGCAGCTTGGCATTAGGGACAGGCGGCGGGGAGCTGTTTTTT
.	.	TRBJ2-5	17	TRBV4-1	CASSQGHGSLTQETQYF	TGCGCCAGCAGCCAGGGTCATGGAAGCCTCACCCAAGAGACCCAGTACTTC
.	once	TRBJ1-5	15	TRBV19	CASSIGGLGNQPQHF	TGTGCCAGTAGTATCGGGGGTTTGGGCAATCAGCCCCAGCATTTT
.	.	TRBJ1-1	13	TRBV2	CASSESGFTEAFF	TGTGCCAGCAGTGAGTCCGGATTCACTGAAGCTTTCTTT
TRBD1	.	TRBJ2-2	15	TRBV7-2	CASSYGQGASGELFF	TGTGCCAGCAGCTACGGACAGGGGGCTTCCGGGGAGCTGTTTTTT
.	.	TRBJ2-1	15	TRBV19	CASSTGQFVHNEQFF	TGTGCCAGTAGTACCGGACAGTTCGTCCACAATGAGCAGTTCTTC
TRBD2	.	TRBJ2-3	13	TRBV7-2	CASSPQRGDTQYF	TGTGCCAGCAGCCCCCAGCGGGGGGATACGCAGTATTTT
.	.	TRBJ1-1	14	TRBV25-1	CASTHPGRGTEAFF	TGTGCCAGCACCCACCCAGGGAGAGGCACTGAAGCTTTCTTT
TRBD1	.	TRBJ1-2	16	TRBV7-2	CASSSWGGGPNYGYTF	TGTGCCAGCAGCTCCTGGGGAGGGGGCCCAAACTATGGCTACACCTTC
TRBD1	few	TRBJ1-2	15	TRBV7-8	CASSSRTGGNYGYTF	TGTGCCAGCAGCTCCCGGACAGGGGGCAACTATGGCTACACCTTC
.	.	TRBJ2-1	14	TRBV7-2	CASSLAEIHNEQFF	TGTGCCAGCAGCTTAGCTGAGATTCACAATGAGCAGTTCTTC
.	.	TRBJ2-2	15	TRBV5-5	CASSGIYTNTGELFF	TGTGCCAGCAGCGGGATTTACACGAACACCGGGGAGCTGTTTTTT
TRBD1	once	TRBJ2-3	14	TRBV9	CASSAGQGRDTQYF	TGTGCCAGCAGCGCTGGACAGGGCCGAGATACGCAGTATTTT
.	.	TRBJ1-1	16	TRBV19	CASSSDRLPQSTEAFF	TGTGCCAGTAGTTCAGACAGGCTTCCTCAGAGCACTGAAGCTTTCTTT
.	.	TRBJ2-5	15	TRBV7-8	CASSPLGGEEETQYF	TGTGCCAGCAGCCCTCTGGGAGGCGAAGAAGAGACCCAGTACTTC
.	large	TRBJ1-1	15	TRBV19	CASSIWGDGDTEAFF	TGTGCCAGTAGTATATGGGGCGATGGGGACACTGAAGCTTTCTTT
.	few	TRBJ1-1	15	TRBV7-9	CASSLSRGVNTEAFF	TGTGCCAGCAGCTTATCGAGGGGGGTGAACACTGAAGCTTTCTTT
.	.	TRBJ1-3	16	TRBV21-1	CASSPPLGISCDTIYF	TGTGCCAGCAGCCCTCCTTTGGGGATTTCTTGTGACACCATATATTTT
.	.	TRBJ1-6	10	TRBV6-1	CASGREALHF	TGTGCCAGCGGGAGGGAAGCCCTCCACTTT
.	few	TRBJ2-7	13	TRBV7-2	CASSPYRVFEQYF	TGTGCCAGCAGCCCCTACAGGGTTTTCGAGCAGTACTTC
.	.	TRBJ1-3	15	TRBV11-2	CASSSGILSGNTIYF	TGTGCCAGCAGCTCGGGTATCCTCTCTGGAAACACCATATATTTT
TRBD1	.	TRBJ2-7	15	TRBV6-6	CASSYRDRHSYEQYF	TGTGCCAGCAGTTACCGGGACAGACACTCCTACGAGCAGTACTTC
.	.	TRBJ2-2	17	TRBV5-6	CASSLGPTRVSTGELFF	TGTGCCAGCAGCTTGGGACCCACCAGGGTGAGCACCGGGGAGCTGTTTTTT
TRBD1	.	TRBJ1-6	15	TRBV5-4	CASSLNRGLNSPLHF	TGTGCCAGCAGCTTGAACAGGGGTCTAAATTCACCCCTCCACTTT
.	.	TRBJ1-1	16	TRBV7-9	CASSSEDTGMNTEAFF	TGTGCCAGCAGCTCTGAGGATACAGGCATGAACACTGAAGCTTTCTTT